These T cell receptor beta chains were read from a single sample in a study of tumor and adjacent non-tumor tissue in lung cancer. TCRdb reanalysed the multiplex PCR reads using MiXCR and keeps one entry per CDR3 protein. The sample shows roughly 74,000 distinct CDR3 sequences, approximately 82% of them seen only once. Material for sequencing was distant non-tumor lung tissue. Receptor source: a man between 65 and 80 years old with non-small cell lung cancer. Both conserved end residues are part of each CDR3. The D gene is left open where the match is weak. The size of a clone is reported for some rows only, either as once, few or many, or as a class for expanded clones.

>TRBV28|NA|few|TRBJ1-5
CASSLSPGRAENQPQHF
TGTGCCAGCAGTTTAAGCCCGGGGAGGGCTGAAAATCAGCCCCAGCATTTT
>TRBV7-8|NA|NA|TRBJ2-5
CASSSSPRGGETEYF
TGTGCCAGCAGCTCAAGCCCCAGGGGCGGAGAGACCGAGTACTTC
>TRBV6-2/TRBV6-3|NA|NA|TRBJ2-2
CASSSAAGRTQKNIGELFF
TGTGCCAGCAGTAGCGCAGCCGGGAGAACTCAAAAGAACATCGGGGAACTGTTTTTT
>TRBV20-1|NA|many|TRBJ2-1
CSARDQFARANEQFF
TGCAGTGCTAGAGATCAGTTCGCGAGGGCCAATGAGCAGTTCTTC
>TRBV4-2|NA|once|TRBJ2-7
CASSQKTRWTYKQYF
TGTGCCAGCAGCCAAAAGACCCGGTGGACCTACAAGCAGTACTTC
>TRBV28|TRBD1|NA|TRBJ1-4
CASSWTGQLEKLFF
TGTGCCAGTAGTTGGACAGGGCAATTGGAAAAACTGTTTTTT
>TRBV6-6|NA|NA|TRBJ2-7
CASNYPGLNYEQYF
TGTGCCAGCAATTACCCGGGACTCAACTACGAGCAGTACTTC
>TRBV6-6|NA|NA|TRBJ1-1
CASRTEFGRYDTEAFF
TGTGCCAGCAGAACAGAGTTCGGTAGATACGACACTGAGGCTTTCTTT
>TRBV6-2/TRBV6-3|NA|once|TRBJ2-1
CASLELASSYNEQFF
TGTGCATCCCTCGAGCTAGCCAGTTCCTACAATGAGCAGTTCTTC
>TRBV11-2|NA|NA|TRBJ2-3
CASSLLYSDTQYF
TGTGCCAGCAGCTTATTATACTCAGATACGCAGTATTTT
>TRBV12-3/TRBV12-4|TRBD2|many|TRBJ2-5
CASSLVSGGLRIAQYF
TGTGCCAGCAGTTTAGTCAGCGGGGGGCTCCGGATCGCCCAGTACTTC
>TRBV6-2/TRBV6-3|TRBD1|NA|TRBJ2-7
CARSTKTGFNHEQYF
TGTGCTAGGAGTACTAAGACAGGGTTTAACCACGAGCAGTACTTC
>TRBV6-1|TRBD1|NA|TRBJ1-2
CASIGGTGNGYTF
TGTGCCAGCATTGGCGGGACAGGGAATGGCTACACCTTC
>TRBV6-2/TRBV6-3|NA|NA|TRBJ1-1
CARSYFGNTEALF
TGTGCCAGAAGTTACTTTGGGAACACTGAAGCTCTCTTT
>TRBV12-3/TRBV12-4|NA|NA|TRBJ2-1
CAGRLGQSYNEQFF
TGTGCCGGCAGACTAGGACAGTCATACAATGAGCAGTTCTTC
>TRBV6-6|NA|NA|TRBJ2-7
CTDSYAENRDEQYF
TGTACCGACAGTTACGCGGAAAACAGGGACGAGCAGTACTTC
>TRBV11-2|NA|NA|TRBJ2-2
CASSLFEGTGELFF
TGTGCCAGCAGCTTATTTGAGGGGACCGGGGAACTGTTTTTT
>TRBV4-3|NA|medium-sized|TRBJ2-5
CASSQALQGAQYF
TGCGCCAGCAGCCAAGCCCTACAAGGGGCCCAGTACTTC
>TRBV5-6|TRBD1|few|TRBJ2-4
CASSDTGTGVVGNIQYF
TGTGCCAGCAGTGATACCGGGACAGGGGTCGTTGGAAACATTCAATACTTC
>TRBV11-3|NA|NA|TRBJ2-3
CARSTIQGETDTKYF
TGTGCCAGAAGCACAATACAGGGAGAAACAGATACGAAGTATTTT
>TRBV7-9|TRBD1|NA|TRBJ2-3
CASSSLSGQGYPTNTQYF
TGTGCCAGCAGCTCCCTGAGTGGACAGGGTTATCCCACAAATACGCAGTATTTT
>TRBV4-1|TRBD1|NA|TRBJ1-2
CATSLRGHGYTF
TGTGCCACCAGCCTCAGGGGGCACGGCTACACCTTC
>TRBV11-2|NA|NA|TRBJ1-1
CTSSPRNFGGTEAFF
TGTACCAGCAGCCCCCGCAACTTTGGGGGCACTGAAGCTTTCTTT
>TRBV24-1|NA|NA|TRBJ2-7
CATSGQSYEQYF
TGTGCCACCAGTGGCCAGAGCTACGAGCAGTACTTC
>TRBV29-1|TRBD2|NA|TRBJ2-1
CSVGAGVEQFF
TGCAGTGTAGGAGCGGGGGTCGAGCAGTTCTTC
>TRBV5-6|TRBD1|once|TRBJ2-7
CASNSVIRDRIYEQYF
TGTGCCAGCAACTCCGTTATCCGGGACAGGATCTACGAGCAGTACTTC
>TRBV14|NA|NA|TRBJ2-2
CATSQELGNTWELFF
TGTGCCACCAGCCAAGAATTGGGGAACACCTGGGAGCTGTTTTTT
>TRBV28|NA|many|TRBJ1-5
CASSFRYSNQPQHF
TGTGCCAGCAGTTTTAGGTATAGCAATCAGCCCCAGCATTTT
>TRBV19|NA|NA|TRBJ2-2
CASRTGPNIGELFF
TGTGCCAGTAGGACCGGGCCAAACATCGGGGAGCTGTTTTTC
>TRBV29-1|TRBD2|few|TRBJ2-2
CSALGTSFTRELFF
TGCAGCGCATTAGGGACTAGCTTCACTCGGGAGCTGTTTTTT
>TRBV6-5|TRBD1|NA|TRBJ2-6
CTSSSGKGGSRANVLTF
TGTACCAGCAGTTCCGGGAAAGGGGGCTCTAGGGCCAACGTCCTGACTTTC
>TRBV6-2/TRBV6-3|NA|NA|TRBJ1-1
CASNSPPTGNEAFF
TGTGCCAGCAACTCCCCCCCCACGGGCAATGAAGCTTTCTTT
>TRBV11-3|TRBD2|NA|TRBJ2-1
CTSSPGLAGVGDHFF
TGTACCAGCAGCCCAGGACTAGCGGGAGTGGGTGACCACTTCTTC
>TRBV20-1|TRBD1|NA|TRBJ1-5
CIASSGTGNQRQHF
TGCATTGCTAGTTCCGGGACAGGCAATCAGCGCCAGCATTTT
>TRBV5-4|TRBD2|NA|TRBJ2-5
CASSWRGVTKRQYF
TGTGCCAGCAGCTGGCGGGGGGTAACCAAGAGACAGTACTTC
>TRBV29-1|NA|NA|TRBJ2-1
CSGGESSYSEQFF
TGCAGCGGAGGGGAGAGCTCCTACAGTGAGCAGTTCTTC
>TRBV5-4|NA|NA|TRBJ2-7
CAGSLAGQAYEKYF
TGTGCCGGCAGCTTGGCCGGACAAGCCTACGAGAAGTACTTC